A selection of T cell receptor beta chains follows, all from one sample in a study of cytomegalovirus exposure and HLA in healthy donors. The repertoire was sequenced with immunoSEQ multiplex PCR; TCRdb's copy has only in-frame clones and lacks some. The table records around 98,000 clones, around 68% of them present only once. Sequences were obtained from PBMCs. These receptors all come from a female donor in good health and CMV-seronegative. The CDR3 runs from the conserved cysteine through the conserved F or W. A D gene is named only where the DNA matches it firmly. The size of a clone is reported for some rows only, either as once, few or many, or as a class for expanded clones.

v_call: TRBV7-8
d_call: NA
clone_size: NA
j_call: TRBJ1-1
cdr3_aa: CASSLARGASTEAFF
cdr3_nt: TGTGCCAGCAGCTTAGCGCGGGGGGCCAGCACTGAAGCTTTCTTT

v_call: TRBV2
d_call: NA
clone_size: few
j_call: TRBJ2-7
cdr3_aa: CASSVGRGRVPLEQYF
cdr3_nt: TGTGCCAGCAGTGTGGGTAGGGGGAGGGTCCCCCTGGAGCAGTACTTC

v_call: TRBV7-7
d_call: TRBD2
clone_size: NA
j_call: TRBJ2-7
cdr3_aa: CASSPRLADAYEQYF
cdr3_nt: TGTGCTAGCAGCCCACGACTAGCGGATGCCTACGAGCAGTACTTC

v_call: TRBV27
d_call: NA
clone_size: NA
j_call: TRBJ1-1
cdr3_aa: CASSLRGLGTEAFF
cdr3_nt: TGTGCCAGCAGTTTAAGGGGTTTGGGCACTGAAGCTTTCTTT

v_call: TRBV27
d_call: TRBD1
clone_size: NA
j_call: TRBJ1-5
cdr3_aa: CASSPDRDRNNQPQHF
cdr3_nt: TGTGCCAGCAGTCCCGACAGGGACAGGAACAATCAGCCCCAGCATTTT

v_call: TRBV27
d_call: NA
clone_size: NA
j_call: TRBJ2-3
cdr3_aa: CASSFGWLGGASTDTQYF
cdr3_nt: TGTGCCAGCAGTTTCGGCTGGTTGGGGGGGGCTAGCACAGATACGCAGTATTTT

v_call: TRBV6-1
d_call: TRBD1
clone_size: few
j_call: TRBJ1-2
cdr3_aa: CASTLTGGYGYTF
cdr3_nt: TGTGCCAGCACCCTGACAGGGGGCTATGGCTACACCTTC

v_call: TRBV7-3
d_call: TRBD2
clone_size: few
j_call: TRBJ2-1
cdr3_aa: CASSIGTSGTRQDFYNEQFF
cdr3_nt: TGTGCCAGCAGCATTGGGACTAGCGGAACTCGACAAGATTTTTACAATGAGCAGTTCTTC

v_call: TRBV6-1
d_call: NA
clone_size: NA
j_call: TRBJ2-1
cdr3_aa: CASSELGDYGYNEQFF
cdr3_nt: TGTGCCAGCAGTGAATTAGGAGATTACGGCTACAATGAGCAGTTCTTC

v_call: TRBV5-1
d_call: NA
clone_size: NA
j_call: TRBJ2-1
cdr3_aa: CASSTSLSSYNEQFF
cdr3_nt: TGCGCCAGCAGCACTAGCTTAAGCTCCTACAATGAGCAGTTCTTC

v_call: TRBV7-2
d_call: NA
clone_size: NA
j_call: TRBJ1-1
cdr3_aa: CASSRGRGGTEAFF
cdr3_nt: TGTGCCAGCAGCCGCGGCCGGGGGGGCACTGAAGCTTTCTTT

v_call: TRBV10-3
d_call: TRBD1
clone_size: NA
j_call: TRBJ2-1
cdr3_aa: CAIAGTGRINEQFF
cdr3_nt: TGTGCCATCGCCGGGACAGGGCGTATCAATGAGCAGTTCTTC

v_call: TRBV29-1
d_call: NA
clone_size: NA
j_call: TRBJ2-1
cdr3_aa: CSVVPNSYNEQFF
cdr3_nt: TGCAGCGTTGTTCCCAACTCCTACAATGAGCAGTTCTTC

v_call: TRBV13
d_call: TRBD2
clone_size: NA
j_call: TRBJ2-3
cdr3_aa: CASSLVAGGPDTQYF
cdr3_nt: TGTGCCAGCAGCTTGGTAGCGGGGGGGCCCGATACGCAGTATTTT

v_call: TRBV28
d_call: NA
clone_size: few
j_call: TRBJ1-3
cdr3_aa: CASSLGQSGNTIYF
cdr3_nt: TGTGCCAGCAGTCTAGGACAGTCTGGAAACACCATATATTTT

v_call: TRBV7-8
d_call: NA
clone_size: NA
j_call: TRBJ1-5
cdr3_aa: CASSLMRGYSNQPQHF
cdr3_nt: TGTGCCAGCAGCCTAATGAGGGGGTATAGCAATCAGCCCCAGCATTTT

v_call: TRBV15
d_call: TRBD2
clone_size: few
j_call: TRBJ2-3
cdr3_aa: CATSRVAGGPDTQYF
cdr3_nt: TGTGCCACCAGCAGAGTAGCGGGAGGGCCAGATACGCAGTATTTT

v_call: TRBV5-4
d_call: TRBD2
clone_size: once
j_call: TRBJ2-1
cdr3_aa: CASSLQRGDNEQFF
cdr3_nt: TGTGCCAGCAGCTTACAGCGGGGGGACAATGAGCAGTTCTTC

v_call: TRBV30
d_call: TRBD1
clone_size: NA
j_call: TRBJ1-1
cdr3_aa: CAWRTGPLSTEAFF
cdr3_nt: TGTGCCTGGAGGACAGGGCCTTTGAGCACTGAAGCTTTCTTT

v_call: TRBV5-4
d_call: NA
clone_size: NA
j_call: TRBJ2-7
cdr3_aa: CASSEAGVSYEQYF
cdr3_nt: TGTGCCAGCAGCGAGGCGGGTGTGTCCTACGAGCAGTACTTC

v_call: TRBV15
d_call: NA
clone_size: NA
j_call: TRBJ1-1
cdr3_aa: CATSALNTEAFF
cdr3_nt: TGTGCCACCAGCGCGTTGAACACTGAAGCTTTCTTT

v_call: TRBV4-2
d_call: NA
clone_size: NA
j_call: TRBJ1-1
cdr3_aa: CASSQPGAGDLTEAFF
cdr3_nt: TGTGCCAGCAGCCAACCCGGGGCAGGGGATTTAACTGAAGCTTTCTTT

v_call: TRBV30
d_call: NA
clone_size: NA
j_call: TRBJ1-2
cdr3_aa: CAWSDMGAPGYGYTF
cdr3_nt: TGTGCCTGGAGTGATATGGGGGCGCCTGGGTATGGCTACACCTTC

v_call: TRBV10-3
d_call: TRBD1
clone_size: once
j_call: TRBJ1-5
cdr3_aa: CAISESGQGNQPQHF
cdr3_nt: TGTGCCATCAGTGAGTCAGGACAGGGCAATCAGCCCCAGCATTTT

v_call: TRBV10-2
d_call: NA
clone_size: NA
j_call: TRBJ2-3
cdr3_aa: CASSELGGSTDTQYF
cdr3_nt: TGCGCCAGCAGTGAGCTAGGAGGGAGCACAGATACGCAGTATTTT

v_call: TRBV19
d_call: NA
clone_size: NA
j_call: TRBJ2-6
cdr3_aa: CASSLGGQLISGANVLTF
cdr3_nt: TGTGCCAGTAGCCTAGGAGGACAGCTGATCTCTGGGGCCAACGTCCTGACTTTC

v_call: TRBV28
d_call: NA
clone_size: NA
j_call: TRBJ2-7
cdr3_aa: CASRGSSYEQYF
cdr3_nt: TGTGCCTCGCGGGGCAGCTCCTACGAGCAGTACTTC

v_call: TRBV29-1
d_call: TRBD2
clone_size: NA
j_call: TRBJ2-3
cdr3_aa: CSVERGAGGLTDTQYF
cdr3_nt: TGCAGCGTTGAAAGGGGAGCGGGGGGGCTCACAGATACGCAGTATTTT

v_call: TRBV7-9
d_call: TRBD2
clone_size: NA
j_call: TRBJ2-7
cdr3_aa: CSSSPTLVAGGFYEQYF
cdr3_nt: TGTTCCAGCAGCCCCACTCTGGTAGCGGGGGGTTTCTACGAGCAGTACTTC

v_call: TRBV19
d_call: TRBD1
clone_size: NA
j_call: TRBJ1-1
cdr3_aa: CASSIGQGAPAFF
cdr3_nt: TGTGCCAGTAGTATAGGGCAGGGGGCGCCAGCTTTCTTT

v_call: TRBV5-4
d_call: NA
clone_size: NA
j_call: TRBJ2-6
cdr3_aa: CASSFDTGSGANVLTF
cdr3_nt: TGTGCCAGCAGCTTTGATACAGGCTCTGGGGCCAACGTCCTGACTTTC

v_call: TRBV9
d_call: TRBD2
clone_size: few
j_call: TRBJ2-3
cdr3_aa: CASSPGTSRRTDTQYF
cdr3_nt: TGTGCCAGCAGCCCCGGGACTAGCAGACGCACAGATACGCAGTATTTT

v_call: TRBV10-3
d_call: TRBD1
clone_size: few
j_call: TRBJ2-5
cdr3_aa: CAIGQASQETQYF
cdr3_nt: TGTGCCATCGGACAGGCCTCCCAAGAGACCCAGTACTTC

v_call: TRBV19
d_call: NA
clone_size: NA
j_call: TRBJ2-2
cdr3_aa: CASSWGVNTGELFF
cdr3_nt: TGTGCCAGTAGTTGGGGAGTGAACACCGGGGAGCTGTTTTTT

v_call: TRBV6-6
d_call: TRBD1
clone_size: NA
j_call: TRBJ2-7
cdr3_aa: CASRPRGQGEYEQYF
cdr3_nt: TGTGCCAGCAGACCCAGGGGGCAAGGGGAATACGAGCAGTACTTC

v_call: TRBV19
d_call: NA
clone_size: few
j_call: TRBJ2-3
cdr3_aa: CASSSTGMTADTQYF
cdr3_nt: TGTGCCAGTAGTAGCACAGGGATGACGGCAGATACGCAGTATTTT

v_call: TRBV6-5
d_call: NA
clone_size: NA
j_call: TRBJ1-2
cdr3_aa: CASSYSYRARGYTF
cdr3_nt: TGTGCCAGCAGTTATTCCTACAGGGCTCGTGGCTACACCTTC

v_call: TRBV5-8
d_call: NA
clone_size: once
j_call: TRBJ1-5
cdr3_aa: CASSPDSSNQPQHF
cdr3_nt: TGTGCCAGCAGCCCCGACAGTAGCAATCAGCCCCAGCATTTT

v_call: TRBV7-2
d_call: NA
clone_size: few
j_call: TRBJ2-7
cdr3_aa: CASSSAGTPYEQYF
cdr3_nt: TGTGCCAGCAGCTCGGCCGGGACACCCTACGAGCAGTACTTC

v_call: TRBV7-2
d_call: TRBD2
clone_size: NA
j_call: TRBJ2-3
cdr3_aa: CASRLAGGTNTQYF
cdr3_nt: TGTGCCAGCCGGCTAGCGGGGGGGACAAATACGCAGTATTTT

v_call: TRBV11-3
d_call: NA
clone_size: NA
j_call: TRBJ2-2
cdr3_aa: CASSPPEVSAGELFF
cdr3_nt: TGTGCCAGCAGCCCCCCCGAAGTTTCGGCCGGGGAGCTGTTTTTT

v_call: TRBV2
d_call: TRBD1
clone_size: once
j_call: TRBJ1-4
cdr3_aa: CASSDGHGQGGEKLFF
cdr3_nt: TGTGCCAGCAGTGACGGACATGGACAGGGAGGAGAAAAACTGTTTTTT

v_call: TRBV30
d_call: TRBD1
clone_size: NA
j_call: TRBJ1-5
cdr3_aa: CAWSRTGAIQPQHF
cdr3_nt: TGTGCCTGGAGTCGTACAGGGGCGATTCAGCCCCAGCATTTT

v_call: TRBV5-5
d_call: TRBD2
clone_size: NA
j_call: TRBJ2-5
cdr3_aa: CASTPLAGYQETQYF
cdr3_nt: TGTGCCAGCACCCCACTAGCGGGGTACCAAGAGACCCAGTACTTC

v_call: TRBV7-9
d_call: TRBD1
clone_size: NA
j_call: TRBJ1-4
cdr3_aa: CASSLGQAYEKLFF
cdr3_nt: TGTGCCAGCAGCTTGGGACAGGCCTATGAAAAACTGTTTTTT

v_call: TRBV4-1
d_call: TRBD2
clone_size: NA
j_call: TRBJ2-2
cdr3_aa: CASSPAGTSGRGNTGELFF
cdr3_nt: TGCGCCAGCAGCCCAGCGGGGACTAGCGGGAGGGGTAACACCGGGGAGCTGTTTTTT

v_call: TRBV13
d_call: NA
clone_size: NA
j_call: TRBJ2-5
cdr3_aa: CASSLKETFSWETQYF
cdr3_nt: TGTGCCAGCAGCTTAAAGGAGACCTTTTCATGGGAGACCCAGTACTTC

v_call: TRBV27
d_call: TRBD2
clone_size: NA
j_call: TRBJ2-3
cdr3_aa: CASRLSGSGGDTQYF
cdr3_nt: TGTGCCAGCAGACTAAGCGGGAGTGGGGGAGATACGCAGTATTTT